The 31 T cell receptor beta chains below were found in one sample sequenced in a study of read filtering for tumor transcriptome and immune sequencing. From approximately 430 ng of RNA, a library with molecular barcoded alpha/delta and beta/gamma adaptors was made. TCRdb recomputed calls from the reads with MiXCR, one row per CDR3 protein. The data hold 40,000 to 50,000 distinct CDR3 sequences, with over 10% observed a single time. The sequenced material came from a population of CD138-negative cells sorted from bone marrow. All receptors derive from a donor at least 40 years old with multiple myeloma.

This clonotype was counted a single time. This sequence joins TRBV5-1 and TRBJ2-1, with 13 bases identical to TRBD2. CDR1 SGHRS and CDR2 YFSETQ come from the germline V gene. The V gene end was trimmed by 0 bases and the J gene end by 9 bases; junction bases not matched to a gene: 6. This CDR3 comprises 16 residues. The chain's CDR3 is CASSLATSGRGVEQFF. CDR3 coding DNA: TGCGCCAGCAGCTTGGCTACTAGCGGGAGGGGTGTTGAGCAGTTCTTC.

This clonotype was found many times. The chain uses TRBV7-2 and TRBJ2-1; D not resolved. Germline CDR1 and CDR2: SGHTA and FQGNSA. The CDR3 consists of 13 residues. Between the trimmed V and J ends, which lost 0 bases and 1 base, there was a span of 1 base. This chain's CDR3 is CASSLASYNEQFF. The CDR3 coding sequence is TGTGCCAGCAGCTTAGCATCCTACAATGAGCAGTTCTTC.

The chain couples TRBV15 to TRBJ2-5; 11 nucleotides align to TRBD1. CDR3 size: 12 residues. Unmatched junction bases numbered 3, after V lost 8 bases and J lost 7 bases. CDR1 LNHNV and CDR2 YYDKDF come from the germline V gene (reference sequence). CDR3 nucleotide sequence: TGTGCCACCGGGGGACAGGGGGTGACCCAGTACTTC. Protein product: CATGGQGVTQYF.

This clonotype was seen at least ten times. The DNA for the CDR3 is TGCGCCAGCAGCCTCGCGGTTGATCACAATGAGCAGTTCTTC. This sequence encodes CASSLAVDHNEQFF. This rearrangement joins TRBV4-3 to TRBJ2-1; no clear D gene. V gave up 4 bases and J gave up 5 bases, with 12 bases separating them. The CDR3 spans 14 residues. CDR1 is LGHNA and CDR2 is YSLEER in the germline V gene.

This clonotype has only a few counts. With a much larger clone just one base away, this may be a read error. The J gene is TRBJ2-2, the V gene TRBV6-1; D not certain. This CDR3 has 13 amino acids. V was trimmed by 3 bases and J by 3 bases, leaving 5 bases between them. Germline V gene data show CDR1 as MNHNS and CDR2 as SASEGT. The CDR3 protein is CASSDRDTGELFF. The CDR3 nucleotides read TGTGCCAGCAGTGACCGGGACACCGGGGAGCTGTTTTTT.

Ten or more counts support this clonotype. The gene calls are TRBV7-9 and TRBJ2-1; D might be TRBD1 (5 bases). The germline gives CDR1 SEHNR, CDR2 FQNEAQ (reference sequence). V lost 5 bases and J lost 5, with 16 bases in between. The CDR3 spans 15 residues. CDR3 region: CASSLQGRWDNEQFF. The CDR3 DNA follows: TGTGCCAGCAGCCTGCAGGGAAGGTGGGACAATGAGCAGTTCTTC.

This clonotype was recorded many times. The chain uses TRBV4-2 and TRBJ2-1; 14 positions match TRBD2. The CDR3 runs 16 residues. J was trimmed by 6 bases and V by 2 bases; bases with no gene match: 3. Germline-derived CDR1 and CDR2 are LGHNA and YNFKEQ. DNA for the CDR3: TGTGCCAGCAGCCAAAAGGGACTAGCGGGAGTCAATGAGCAGTTCTTC. Translated: CASSQKGLAGVNEQFF.

Note on this clonotype: A much more abundant neighbour one base away suggests this may be a read error. The CDR3 does not end in the conserved phenylalanine or tryptophan, so this is likely a read error. The J gene is TRBJ2-5, the V gene TRBV7-7, with D hard to call. There are 13 residues in the CDR3. Per the germline V gene, CDR1 is SSHAT and CDR2 is FNYEAQ (reference sequence). CDR3 nucleotides: TGTGCTAGCAGCCCCTCCTTGGGGGAGACCCAGTACCTC. The encoded protein is CASSPSLGETQYL.

This clonotype was found many times. V and J are TRBV6-2 or TRBV6-3 and TRBJ1-4; D remains ambiguous. The CDR3 has 15 amino acids. V lost 10 bases and J lost 0, with 15 bases in between. Germline V gene data show CDR1 as MNHEY and CDR2 as SVGEGT. The CDR3 nucleotides are TGTGCCACAACGACCGGTGGGGCAACTAATGAAAAACTGTTTTTT. Its translation: CATTTGGATNEKLFF.

The genes are TRBV7-9 and TRBJ2-3, with D possibly TRBD1 on 5 matching bases. TRBJ1-5 explains the end of the DNA better; the J call may be wrong. The length of the CDR3 is 15 residues. Germline CDR1 is SEHNR and CDR2 is FQNEAQ (reference sequence). CDR3 DNA sequence: TGTGCCAGCAGACTAGGACTAGCGGACACAGATACGCAGCATTTT. This codes for CASRLGLADTDTQHF.

About this clonotype itself: A much larger clone lies a single base off, so this may be a read error. This CDR3 fails to terminate in the conserved phenylalanine or tryptophan, so it likely reflects a read error. The chain recombines TRBV18 with TRBJ2-7, with 7 bases aligning to TRBD2. V lost 2 bases, J lost 5 bases, and 3 bases stayed unmatched. The CDR3 has 13 amino acids. Germline lookup yields CDR1 KGHSH and CDR2 LQKENI. DNA of the CDR3: TGTGCCAGCTCACCAGGGGCGGGAGACGAGCAGTACCTC. This translates into CASSPGAGDEQYL.

In its sample, this clonotype was seen many times. The V call is TRBV6-5, the J call TRBJ1-1; D not certain. Trimming cost V 0 bases and J 0 bases, with 8 bases left between them. The CDR3 contains 15 residues. Germline V gene sequence: CDR1 MNHEY, CDR2 SVGAGI. Here the CDR3 DNA reads TGTGCCAGCAGTTACTCCGGGTGGATGAACACTGAAGCTTTCTTT. Protein product: CASSYSGWMNTEAFF.

This clonotype was recorded at least ten times. V usage is TRBV20-1 and J usage is TRBJ2-2, with 16 bases identical to TRBD2. Per germline, CDR1 DFQATT and CDR2 SNEGSKA (reference sequence). Germline trimming cut 2 bases from V and 4 bases from J; bases unmatched to any gene: 10. CDR3 size: 19 residues. The CDR3 spells CSARPSGLAGGPGTGELFF. In DNA, the CDR3 is TGCAGTGCTAGACCTTCGGGACTAGCGGGAGGGCCCGGCACCGGGGAGCTGTTTTTT.

This clonotype was seen many times. The chain uses TRBV7-2 and TRBJ2-5; 11 nucleotides agree with TRBD2. The CDR3 contains 16 residues. Germline trimming cut 3 bases from V and 5 bases from J; bases unmatched to any gene: 8. Germline CDR1 and CDR2: SGHTA and FQGNSA. CDR3 protein: CASSFVAGGPGETQYF. In DNA form, the CDR3 reads TGTGCCAGCAGCTTCGTAGCGGGAGGGCCGGGGGAGACCCAGTACTTC.

This clonotype came up many times. The chain combines TRBV29-1 with TRBJ2-1; possible D gene TRBD1, 5 bases. V was clipped by 1 base and J by 4 bases, with 11 bases between them. The CDR3 length is 14 residues. Germline V gives CDR1 SQVTM, CDR2 ANQGSEA. The CDR3 loop reads CSVEGGAKYNEQFF. The DNA for the CDR3 is TGCAGCGTTGAAGGTGGGGCGAAATACAATGAGCAGTTCTTC.

The chain links TRBV3-1 to TRBJ2-5; 7 nucleotides line up with TRBD1. CDR1 and CDR2 (germline): LGHDT, YNNKEL (reference sequence). J gave up 2 bases and V 4 bases, and 4 bases lay outside the gene matches. The CDR3 has 14 amino acids. As DNA, the CDR3 is TGTGCCAGCAGCCCACGACAGGGTCAAGAGACCCAGTACTTC. Residues: CASSPRQGQETQYF.

This clonotype was seen repeatedly, ten times or more. The rearrangement uses TRBV20-1 and TRBJ2-3; TRBD2 aligns across 8 bases. V dropped 6 bases and J dropped 6; count of bases not matched to a gene: 23. CDR3 length: 18 residues. Germline CDR1 reads DFQATT; CDR2 reads SNEGSKA (reference sequence). The CDR3 here is CSAVGHGGAGELEDTQYF. As DNA, the CDR3 is TGCAGTGCCGTAGGCCACGGGGGAGCGGGAGAGCTAGAGGATACGCAGTATTTT.

This chain links TRBV5-4 with TRBJ2-5; D is unclear. This CDR3 contains 14 residues. CDR1 and CDR2 (germline): SGHNT, YYREEE (reference sequence). With 4 bases removed from V and 4 bases from J, the gap between germline ends came to 14 bases. The CDR3 DNA follows: TGTGCCAGCAGCACTACACAAGAACGAGAGACCCAGTACTTC. Amino acids: CASSTTQERETQYF.

In its sample, this clonotype was seen once. The V gene is TRBV7-3, the J gene TRBJ2-1; 11 bases line up with TRBD2. The germline V gene encodes CDR1 SGHTA and CDR2 FQGTGA. This CDR3 has 17 residues. The V and J ends lost 6 bases and 8 bases, in that order; junction bases with no gene match: 15. CDR3 in amino acids: CASSLLGLAEDVDEQFF. CDR3 nucleotide sequence: TGTGCCAGCAGTTTATTGGGACTAGCGGAAGATGTCGATGAGCAGTTCTTC.

As for this clonotype: This may arise from a read error, as a much more abundant clone is one base away. The chain recombines TRBV7-9 with TRBJ2-5; D not resolved. Germline V gene data show CDR1 as SEHNR and CDR2 as FQNEAQ (reference sequence). The CDR3 runs 12 residues. V was pared by 5 bases and J by 7 bases, with 11 bases between. This CDR3 is CASSQLGGTQYF. CDR3 coding DNA: TGTGCCAGCAGCCAATTAGGCGGGACCCAGTACTTC.

This clonotype showed up many times. The chain joins TRBV7-2 to TRBJ1-1; D unclear. Trimming removed 5 bases at V and 6 bases at J, with 13 bases between. This CDR3 comprises 13 residues. The germline V gene encodes CDR1 SGHTA and CDR2 FQGNSA. The CDR3: CASSPAWNPEAFF. CDR3 DNA sequence: TGTGCCAGCAGCCCCGCGTGGAATCCTGAAGCTTTCTTT.

This clonotype occurred many times. This chain links TRBV3-1 with TRBJ2-7; perhaps TRBD2 as D (5 bases). The V end lost 6 bases, the J end lost 3 bases, and 18 bases lay between the germline ends. CDR3 length: 15 amino acids. From germline, CDR1 is LGHDT and CDR2 YNNKEL (reference sequence). The CDR3 loop is CASRPRLAGVYEQYF. The CDR3 DNA is TGTGCCAGCAGACCCAGGTTGGCGGGCGTCTACGAGCAGTACTTC.

This chain links TRBV9 with TRBJ1-6; D is unclear. The ends were cut back, 3 bases at V and 10 bases at J, with 14 bases in the middle. There are 14 residues in the CDR3. CDR1 is SGDLS and CDR2 is YYNGEE in the germline V gene. CDR3 loop: CASSEGPEASPLHF. DNA of the CDR3: TGTGCCAGCAGCGAAGGCCCCGAGGCCTCACCCCTCCACTTT.

The chain joins TRBV18 to TRBJ2-5; no clear D. The CDR3 has 13 residues. Trimming took off 3 bases at V and 5 bases at J, with 10 bases between the two ends. Germline CDR1 KGHSH, CDR2 LQKENI. CDR3 residues: CASSPGLMETQYF. The CDR3 bases are TGTGCCAGCTCACCGGGATTGATGGAGACCCAGTACTTC. Combining the CDR3 with reference TRBV18 and TRBJ2-5 gives the whole variable domain NAGVMQNPRHLVRRRGQEARLRCSPMKGHSHVYWYRQLPEEGLKFMVYLQKENIIDESGMPKERFSAEFPKEGPSILRIQQVVRGDSAAYFCASSPGLMETQYFGPGTRLLVL.

This clonotype was seen only a few times. Given a much more abundant clone one base away, this may be a read error. V gene TRBV7-8 combines with J gene TRBJ2-1; 10 positions match TRBD2. Germline V gene lookup returns CDR1 SGHVS and CDR2 FQNEAQ. The CDR3 totals 15 residues. Trimming at V came to 4 bases and at J to 6 bases, leaving 6 bases not matched to a gene. CDR3: CASSYGLAVPNEQFF. The DNA for the CDR3 is TGTGCCAGCAGCTACGGACTAGCGGTACCCAATGAGCAGTTCTTC.

This clonotype came up many times. This chain links TRBV30 with TRBJ2-1, with unresolved D. Trimming shortened V by 4 bases and J by 5 bases, and 9 bases separated the two germline ends. Germline CDR1 GTSNPN, CDR2 SVGIG (reference sequence). The CDR3 is 12 amino acids. CDR3 in amino acids: CAWNSQNNEQFF. CDR3 DNA: TGTGCCTGGAATAGCCAGAACAATGAGCAGTTCTTC.

This clonotype was seen at least ten times. This rearrangement joins TRBV7-8 to TRBJ2-1; the match to TRBD2 covers 13 bases. Germline lookup yields CDR1 SGHVS and CDR2 FQNEAQ. The CDR3 sequence is 17 residues long. Losses at the gene ends were 4 bases for V and 7 bases for J; bases not matched to a gene: 10. CDR3 sequence reads: CASSSGLAGVLTNEQFF. CDR3 DNA sequence: TGTGCCAGCAGCTCCGGACTAGCGGGAGTCCTGACTAATGAGCAGTTCTTC.

In this sample, this clonotype turned up many times. This chain joins TRBV29-1 and TRBJ2-7; TRBD2 agrees at 16 bases. The V and J ends lost 6 bases and 6 bases, in that order; junction bases with no gene match: 14. Germline CDR1 is SQVTM and CDR2 is ANQGSEA. The CDR3 has 17 amino acids. The chain's CDR3 is CSVHAGTSGRATREQYF. DNA of the CDR3: TGCAGCGTGCATGCCGGGACTAGCGGGAGGGCCACCCGCGAGCAGTACTTC.

The V and J genes are TRBV6-6 and TRBJ2-1; 10 positions agree with TRBD2. In germline, CDR1 is MNHNY, CDR2 SVGAGI (reference sequence). This CDR3 is built from 15 residues. Losses at the gene ends were 0 bases for V and 7 bases for J; bases not matched to a gene: 3. The CDR3 spells CASSYSLAGMNEQFF. The CDR3, as DNA: TGTGCCAGCAGTTACTCACTAGCGGGGATGAATGAGCAGTTCTTC.

This clonotype was seen repeatedly, ten times or more. The J gene is TRBJ2-1, the V gene TRBV13; no reliable D call. CDR3 size: 14 residues. V shed 8 bases and J shed 0 bases, with 11 bases lying between them. Germline V gene sequence: CDR1 PRHDT, CDR2 FYEKMQ (reference sequence). The CDR3 spells CASEIGSSYNEQFF. CDR3 sequence (DNA): TGTGCCAGCGAAATCGGAAGCTCCTACAATGAGCAGTTCTTC.

This clonotype was observed at least ten times. This chain uses TRBV29-1 with TRBJ2-1; D is uncertain. The germline gives CDR1 SQVTM, CDR2 ANQGSEA. This CDR3 comprises 14 residues. V dropped 3 bases and J dropped 5 bases, with 14 bases sitting between them. CDR3 coding DNA: TGCAGCGTTGACTCAGGCCGTATACACAATGAGCAGTTCTTC. Residues: CSVDSGRIHNEQFF.